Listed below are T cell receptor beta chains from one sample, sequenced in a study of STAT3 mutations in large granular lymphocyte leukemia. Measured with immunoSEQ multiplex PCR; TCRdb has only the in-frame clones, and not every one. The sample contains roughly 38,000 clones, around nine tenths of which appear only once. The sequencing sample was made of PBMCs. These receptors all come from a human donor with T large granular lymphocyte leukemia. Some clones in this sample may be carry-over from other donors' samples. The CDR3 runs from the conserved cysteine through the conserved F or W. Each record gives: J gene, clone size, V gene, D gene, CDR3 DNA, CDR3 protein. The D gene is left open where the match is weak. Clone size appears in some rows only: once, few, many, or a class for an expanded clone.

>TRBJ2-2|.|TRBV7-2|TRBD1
TGTGCCAGCAGCATCGGACAGGGAAAGAGCCTCGGGACCGGGGAGCTGTTTTTT
CASSIGQGKSLGTGELFF
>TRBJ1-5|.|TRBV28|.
TGTGCCAGCAGCAGGGTGAACAATCAGCCCCAGCATTTT
CASSRVNNQPQHF
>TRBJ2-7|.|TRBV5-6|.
TGTGCCAGCAGCTTGGCGGGGACCCCGTACGAGCAGTACTTC
CASSLAGTPYEQYF
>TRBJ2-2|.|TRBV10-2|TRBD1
TGCGCCAGCAGGCAACTGGGACAGACGAACACCGGGGAGCTGTTTTTT
CASRQLGQTNTGELFF
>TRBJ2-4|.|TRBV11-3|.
TGTGCCAGCAGTCCGGGGGGCACCAAAAACATTCAGTACTTC
CASSPGGTKNIQYF
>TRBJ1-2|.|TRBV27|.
TGTGCCAGCAGTTCGGGGTTTGGCTACACCTTC
CASSSGFGYTF
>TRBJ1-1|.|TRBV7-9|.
TGTGCCAGCAGCCTTCGACAGGAGTACAAAGCTTTCTTT
CASSLRQEYKAFF
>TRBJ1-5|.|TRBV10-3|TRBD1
TGTGCCATCAGTGAGTCGACAGGGGCTCAGCCCCAGCATTTT
CAISESTGAQPQHF
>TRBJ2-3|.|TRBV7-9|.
TGTGCCGCCGCTCCCCCTGATACGCAGTATTTT
CAAAPPDTQYF
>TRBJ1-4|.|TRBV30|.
TGTGCCTGGGGATCAAGGCGGGGAAAACTGTTTTTT
CAWGSRRGKLFF
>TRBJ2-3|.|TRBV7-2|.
TGTGCCAGCAGCTTATACGGAGATACGCAGTATTTT
CASSLYGDTQYF
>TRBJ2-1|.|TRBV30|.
TGTGCCTGGAGTTTTAGGGCTGATGAGCAGTTCTTC
CAWSFRADEQFF
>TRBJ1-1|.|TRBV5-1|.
TGCGCCAGCAGCGAAAACACGGACACTGAAGCTTTCTTT
CASSENTDTEAFF
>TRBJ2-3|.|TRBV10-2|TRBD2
TGCGCCTCCCTTAGCGGGGTCCCCACAGATACGCAGTATTTT
CASLSGVPTDTQYF
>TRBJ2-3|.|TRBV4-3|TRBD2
TGCGCCAGCAGCCTCCTACTAGCGGGGGGACAAGATACGCAGTATTTT
CASSLLLAGGQDTQYF
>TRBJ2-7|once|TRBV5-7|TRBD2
TGTGCCAGCGGCGATCTAGCGGGGGGGATATACTCCTACGAGCAGTACTTC
CASGDLAGGIYSYEQYF
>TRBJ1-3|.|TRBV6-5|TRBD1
TGTGCCAGCAGCTCACAGGGGATGGCTGGAAACACCATATATTTT
CASSSQGMAGNTIYF
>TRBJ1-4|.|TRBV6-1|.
TGTGCCAGCAGTGTAAGGTTTGCAACTAATGAAAAACTGTTTTTT
CASSVRFATNEKLFF
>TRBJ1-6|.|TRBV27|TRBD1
TGTGCCAGCAGCCGGGACAGGGATAATTCACCCCTCCACTTT
CASSRDRDNSPLHF
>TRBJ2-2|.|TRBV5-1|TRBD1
TGCGCCAGCAGCCCGAAGACAGGGGGGATCACCGGGGAGCTGTTTTTT
CASSPKTGGITGELFF
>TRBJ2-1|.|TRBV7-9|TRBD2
TGTGCCAGCAGCCCCCCGGGGACTAGCTACAATGAGCAGTTCTTC
CASSPPGTSYNEQFF
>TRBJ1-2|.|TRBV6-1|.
TGTGCCAGCAGAGCTACAGGGTCGCTAGGCTATGGCTACACCTTC
CASRATGSLGYGYTF
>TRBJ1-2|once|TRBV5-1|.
TGCGCCAGCAGCTACGGTGGCACTAACTATGGCTACACCTTC
CASSYGGTNYGYTF
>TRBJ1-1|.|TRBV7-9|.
TGTGCCAGCAGCCGGGACACGAACACTGAAGCTTTCTTT
CASSRDTNTEAFF
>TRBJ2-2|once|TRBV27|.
TGTGCCAGCAGTATTTATACGAACACCGGGGAGCTGTTTTTT
CASSIYTNTGELFF
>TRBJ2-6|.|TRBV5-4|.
TGTGCCAGCAGCTTGGCCCTTCTCTCTGGGGCCAACGTCCTGACTTTC
CASSLALLSGANVLTF
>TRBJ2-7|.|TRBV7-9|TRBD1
TGTGCCAGCAGCCCCTTTCCGAAGGGGGCGGCCTACGAGCAGTACTTC
CASSPFPKGAAYEQYF
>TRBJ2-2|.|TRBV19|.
TGTGCCAGTTCCGCTGGAATGGGCCTCCCCGGGGAGCTGTTTTTT
CASSAGMGLPGELFF
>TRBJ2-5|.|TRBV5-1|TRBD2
TGCGCCAGCAGCTTGGCTGTATTATCTAGCGGGGCACAAGAGACCCAGTACTTC
CASSLAVLSSGAQETQYF
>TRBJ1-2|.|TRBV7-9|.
TGTGCCAGCAGCTTAGGCGTCGCAGGGAGCTATGGCTACACCTTC
CASSLGVAGSYGYTF
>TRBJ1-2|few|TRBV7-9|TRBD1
TGTGCCAGCAGCTCACCGACAGGGGGGCGGGTCGGCTACACCTTC
CASSSPTGGRVGYTF
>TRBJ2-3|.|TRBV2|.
TGTGCCAGCAGGTCCGGCAGTCTCTCCAGCACAGATACGCAGTATTTT
CASRSGSLSSTDTQYF
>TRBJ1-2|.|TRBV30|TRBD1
TGTGCCTGGAGGGAAAAGGGACAGGGCCTTGGCTACACCTTC
CAWREKGQGLGYTF
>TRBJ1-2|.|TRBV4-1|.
TGCGCCAGCAGCCAAGAGGAGGGGTTCTATGGCTACACCTTC
CASSQEEGFYGYTF
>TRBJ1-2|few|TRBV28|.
TGTGCCAGCAGGCCCCGCGTCTATGGCTACACCTTC
CASRPRVYGYTF
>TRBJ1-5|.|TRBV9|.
TGTGCCAGCAGCGTGTACGGGGAAAGTCAGCCCCAGCATTTT
CASSVYGESQPQHF
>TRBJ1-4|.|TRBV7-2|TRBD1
TGTGCCAGCAGCTCGGACAGGGGGAGTGAAAAACTGTTTTTT
CASSSDRGSEKLFF
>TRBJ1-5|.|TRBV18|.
TGTGCCAGCTCACCACGGGGAGGGGATCAGCCCCAGCATTTT
CASSPRGGDQPQHF
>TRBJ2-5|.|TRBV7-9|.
TGTGCCAGCAGCTTAAGAGACCGACGATGGGAGACCCAGTACTTC
CASSLRDRRWETQYF
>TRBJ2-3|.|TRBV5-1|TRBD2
TGCGCCAGCAGCTTGTTGCTAGCGGGGGGCGATACGCAGTATTTT
CASSLLLAGGDTQYF
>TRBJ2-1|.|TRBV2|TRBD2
TGTGCCAGCACCCGAGGACTAGCGGGGGGGTACAATGAGCAGTTCTTC
CASTRGLAGGYNEQFF
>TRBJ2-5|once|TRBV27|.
TGTGCCAGCAGTTTGGACGGGGGAAATAGGCGGGCCCAGTACTTC
CASSLDGGNRRAQYF
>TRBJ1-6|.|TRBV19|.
TGTGCCAGTAGTATAGGGGAGGATTTCCTTCCCCTCCACTTT
CASSIGEDFLPLHF
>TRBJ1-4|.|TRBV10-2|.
TGCGCCAGCAGTGACCCTCGACAGGACTTGGTTTTT
CASSDPRQDLVF
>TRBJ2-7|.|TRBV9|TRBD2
TGTGCCAGCAGCGTAGCTCCCTTAAGACTAGCGGGGGGCCTGGACGAGCAGTACTTC
CASSVAPLRLAGGLDEQYF
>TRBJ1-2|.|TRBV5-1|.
TGCGCCAGCTCGGACAACCTTGGCTATGGCTACACCTTC
CASSDNLGYGYTF
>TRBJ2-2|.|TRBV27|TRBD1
TGTGCCAGCAGTTTATCGACAGGGGGCATGGCCGGGGAGCTGTTTTTT
CASSLSTGGMAGELFF
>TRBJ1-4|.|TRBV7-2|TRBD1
TGTGCCAGCAGCCCTAGCGTGGGACAGTTCTTTAATGAAAAACTGTTTTTT
CASSPSVGQFFNEKLFF
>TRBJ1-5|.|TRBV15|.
TGTGCCACCAGCCGGGGACTCCTAAATCAGCCCCAGCATTTT
CATSRGLLNQPQHF
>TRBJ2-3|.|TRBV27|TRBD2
TGTGCCAGCAGACCGGGGGGACTCAGGGGCACAGATACGCAGTATTTT
CASRPGGLRGTDTQYF
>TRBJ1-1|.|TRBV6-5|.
TGTGCCAGCAGTCTTGACAGGAACACTGAAGCTTTCTTT
CASSLDRNTEAFF
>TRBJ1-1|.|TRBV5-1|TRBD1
TGCGCCAGCAGCCTGTTTACAGGGGGTAACACTGAAGCTTTCTTT
CASSLFTGGNTEAFF